This is a list of T cell receptor beta chains from one sample in a study of cytomegalovirus exposure and HLA in healthy donors. Method: immunoSEQ multiplex PCR; TCRdb's copy keeps in-frame clones and lacks some. The table has approximately 110,000 clones, 60% to 85% seen once. The sequencing sample was made of PBMCs. These receptors all stem from a female donor in good health and CMV-seropositive. The CDR3 runs from the conserved cysteine through the conserved F or W. The D gene is left open where the match is weak. Part of the rows lack a size; the others show once, few, many or a class for expanded clones.

clone size	V gene	J gene	D gene	CDR3 protein	CDR3 DNA
-	TRBV18	TRBJ2-2	-	CASSPEGQRELFF	TGTGCCAGCTCACCGGAGGGACAGAGGGAGCTGTTTTTT
-	TRBV4-3	TRBJ1-4	-	CASSQGAAGAEKLFF	TGCGCCAGCAGCCAAGGGGCGGCAGGGGCCGAAAAACTGTTTTTT
-	TRBV6-5	TRBJ1-4	-	CASSPDSANEKLFF	TGTGCCAGCAGCCCAGACAGCGCTAATGAAAAACTGTTTTTT
-	TRBV7-9	TRBJ2-1	TRBD2	CASSPLTSGRLWGDEQFF	TGTGCCAGCAGCCCTTTGACTAGCGGACGCCTATGGGGTGATGAGCAGTTCTTC
-	TRBV19	TRBJ2-3	TRBD1	CASRDRGGTDTQYF	TGTGCCAGTAGGGACAGGGGAGGCACAGATACGCAGTATTTT
-	TRBV2	TRBJ1-5	TRBD1	CASTIRQGGNQPQHF	TGTGCCAGCACTATCAGACAGGGGGGCAATCAGCCCCAGCATTTT
-	TRBV7-9	TRBJ2-5	-	CASSLGTRKNSETQYF	TGTGCCAGCAGCTTAGGGACACGTAAAAACTCAGAGACCCAGTACTTC
-	TRBV9	TRBJ2-2	TRBD2	CASTRRGRTRDTGELFF	TGTGCCAGCACCCGGCGGGGGAGAACACGGGACACCGGGGAGCTGTTTTTT
-	TRBV7-8	TRBJ2-5	TRBD1	CASSLAPTGGSEETQYF	TGTGCCAGCAGCTTAGCTCCAACAGGGGGATCGGAAGAGACCCAGTACTTC
once	TRBV7-2	TRBJ2-7	TRBD2	CASSSHYAGTSGRMGQYF	TGTGCCAGCAGCTCGCACTATGCCGGGACTAGCGGGAGAATGGGGCAGTACTTC
once	TRBV19	TRBJ1-6	TRBD1	CASTLGQQIDSPLHF	TGTGCCAGTACCCTGGGACAGCAGATTGATTCACCCCTCCACTTT
-	TRBV6-5	TRBJ1-2	TRBD1	CASRWGQGDYGYTF	TGTGCCAGCAGATGGGGACAGGGAGACTATGGCTACACCTTC
-	TRBV6-5	TRBJ2-4	-	CASRQRQGGLDIQYF	TGTGCCAGCAGACAGAGACAGGGAGGTTTAGACATTCAGTACTTC
-	TRBV2	TRBJ2-1	TRBD1	CASSLRGLEGNEQFF	TGTGCCAGCAGCCTCAGGGGGCTGGAAGGGAATGAGCAGTTCTTC
-	TRBV19	TRBJ1-3	-	CASSTLTGSGNTIYF	TGTGCCAGTAGTACGCTCACAGGCTCTGGAAACACCATATATTTT
-	TRBV19	TRBJ2-3	-	CASSTLADTQYF	TGTGCCAGTAGTACCTTAGCAGATACGCAGTATTTT